The next 5 T cell receptor beta chains were all read from a single sample in a study of regulatory T cells in long-lasting Graves disease. The time point here: newly diagnosed GD, antithyroid drugs for less than 3 months. From RNA extracted from PBMCs, the TCR library was made. Arm-PCR of CDR3 regions and iRepertoire HTBI primers were the basis on which TCR beta libraries were built. In TCRdb, the multiplex PCR reads were re-called with MiXCR into one record per CDR3 protein. The sample lists 400,000 to 500,000 distinct CDR3 sequences; roughly 15% were seen once. The same data also contributed to another study, on T cells in Graves' hyperthyroidism and ophthalmopathy.

The sequencing used peripheral blood mononuclear cells (PBMCs), collected at new diagnosis, from a patient treated with antithyroid drugs. Source of these receptors: a woman aged 25 to 39 with Graves disease.

Points on this clonotype: This could be a read error, since a much larger clone is one nucleotide away. The V and J genes are TRBV7-2 and TRBJ2-4, with TRBD2 matching 15 bases. The V and J ends lost 3 bases and 13 bases, in that order; junction bases with no gene match: 13. The germline V gene has CDR1 SGHTA and CDR2 FQGNSA. This CDR3 contains 17 residues. The CDR3 nucleotides are TGTGCCAGCAGCTTTAAAGGACTAGCGGGGGGGGAACATGAGCAGTACTTC. Its translation: CASSFKGLAGGEHEQYF.

The CDR3 reads CASRDPAGGRGEQFF. For the CDR3, the DNA is TGTGCCAGCAGGGACCCAGCGGGAGGAAGGGGTGAGCAGTTCTTC. This rearrangement joins TRBV2 to TRBJ2-1; 9 nucleotides line up with TRBD2. This CDR3 is built from 15 residues. Germline V CDR1 and CDR2: SNHLY, FYNNEI. The trim removed 6 bases at V and 9 bases at J, leaving 12 bases unmatched. Drawing the rest from reference TRBV2 and TRBJ2-1, the complete variable domain is EPEVTQTPSHQVTQMGQEVILRCVPISNHLYFYWYRQILGQKVEFLVSFYNNEISEKSEIFDDQFSVERPDGSNFTLKIRSTKLEDSAMYFCASRDPAGGRGEQFFGPGTRLTVL.

This clonotype was seen at least ten times. The chain links TRBV6-2 or TRBV6-3 to TRBJ1-4; 7 bases align to TRBD1. This CDR3 comprises 14 residues. Trimming removed 4 bases from V and 5 bases from J; junction bases left unmatched: 4. CDR1 is MNHEY, CDR2 SVGEGT, per germline. The CDR3 DNA follows: TGTGCCAGCAGTTTAGACAGGGAGAATGAAAAACTGTTTTTT. Amino acids: CASSLDRENEKLFF.

This clonotype was seen many times. The chain is built from TRBV28 and TRBJ2-7, with D hard to call. V lost 3 bases and J 0 bases, leaving 15 bases between the germline ends. The CDR3 contains 16 residues. Germline CDR1 and CDR2: MDHEN and SYDVKM. As DNA, the CDR3 is TGTGCCAGCAGTTTTGGCGCTACCTACGGCTCCTACGAGCAGTACTTC. Translated: CASSFGATYGSYEQYF.

This clonotype appeared many times. This chain connects TRBV24-1 to TRBJ2-2; the match to TRBD2 covers 11 bases. CDR1 is KGHDR, CDR2 SFDVKD, per germline. The CDR3 has 18 amino acids. The trim removed 3 bases at V and 2 bases at J, leaving 7 bases unmatched. The CDR3 spells CATSDPPGLADNTGELFF. In DNA form, the CDR3 reads TGTGCCACCAGTGATCCCCCGGGACTAGCGGATAACACCGGGGAGCTGTTTTTT.